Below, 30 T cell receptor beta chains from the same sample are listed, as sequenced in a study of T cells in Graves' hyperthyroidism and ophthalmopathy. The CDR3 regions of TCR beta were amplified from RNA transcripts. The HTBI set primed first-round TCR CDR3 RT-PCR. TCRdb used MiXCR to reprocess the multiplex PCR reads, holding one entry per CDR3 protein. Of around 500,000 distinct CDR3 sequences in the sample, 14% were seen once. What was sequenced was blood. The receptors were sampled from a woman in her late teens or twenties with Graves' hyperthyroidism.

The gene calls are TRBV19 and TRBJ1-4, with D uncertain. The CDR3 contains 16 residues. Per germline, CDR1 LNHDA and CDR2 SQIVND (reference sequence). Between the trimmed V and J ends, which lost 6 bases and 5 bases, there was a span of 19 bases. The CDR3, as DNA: TGTGCCAGTAGCCCGACGGCCCGTTGGATAAATGAAAAACTGTTTTTT. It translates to CASSPTARWINEKLFF.

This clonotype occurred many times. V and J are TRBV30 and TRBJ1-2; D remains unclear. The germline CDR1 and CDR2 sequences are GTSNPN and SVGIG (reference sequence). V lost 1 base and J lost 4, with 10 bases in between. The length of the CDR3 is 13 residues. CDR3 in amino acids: CAWSAGFGYGYTF. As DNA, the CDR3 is TGTGCCTGGAGTGCGGGTTTCGGCTATGGCTACACCTTC.

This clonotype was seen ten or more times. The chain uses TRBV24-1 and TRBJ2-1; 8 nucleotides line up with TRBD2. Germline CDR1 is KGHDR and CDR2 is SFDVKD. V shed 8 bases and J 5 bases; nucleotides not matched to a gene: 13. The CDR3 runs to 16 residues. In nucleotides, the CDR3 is TGTGCCACCACGGGAGGGGCGGAAACGGATGACAATGAGCAGTTCTTC. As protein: CATTGGAETDDNEQFF.

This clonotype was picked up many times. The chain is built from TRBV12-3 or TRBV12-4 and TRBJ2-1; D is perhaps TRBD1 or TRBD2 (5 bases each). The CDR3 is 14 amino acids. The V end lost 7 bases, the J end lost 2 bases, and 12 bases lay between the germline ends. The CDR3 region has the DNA TGTGCCAGCATAACCGGGACGGCCTACAATGAGCAGTTCTTC. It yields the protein CASITGTAYNEQFF.

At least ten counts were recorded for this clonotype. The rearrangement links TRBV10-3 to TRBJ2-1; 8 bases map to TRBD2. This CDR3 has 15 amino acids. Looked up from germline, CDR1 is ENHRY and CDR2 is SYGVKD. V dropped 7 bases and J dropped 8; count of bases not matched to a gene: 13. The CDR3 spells CAINSGTREYYEQFF. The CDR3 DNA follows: TGTGCCATCAACTCCGGGACTAGGGAGTATTATGAGCAGTTCTTC.

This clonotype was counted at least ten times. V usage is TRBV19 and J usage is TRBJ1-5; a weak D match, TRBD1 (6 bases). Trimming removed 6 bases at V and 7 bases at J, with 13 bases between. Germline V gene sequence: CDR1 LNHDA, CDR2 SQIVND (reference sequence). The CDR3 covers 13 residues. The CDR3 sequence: CASRGAGGQPQHF. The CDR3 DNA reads TGTGCCAGTAGAGGGGCGGGGGGCCAGCCCCAGCATTTT.

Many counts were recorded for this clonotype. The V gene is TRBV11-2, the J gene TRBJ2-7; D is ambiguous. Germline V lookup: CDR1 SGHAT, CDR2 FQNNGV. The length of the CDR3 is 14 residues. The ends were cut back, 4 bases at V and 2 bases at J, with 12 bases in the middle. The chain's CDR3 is CASSSQSITYEQYF. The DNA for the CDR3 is TGTGCCAGCAGCTCCCAGAGTATTACCTACGAGCAGTACTTC.

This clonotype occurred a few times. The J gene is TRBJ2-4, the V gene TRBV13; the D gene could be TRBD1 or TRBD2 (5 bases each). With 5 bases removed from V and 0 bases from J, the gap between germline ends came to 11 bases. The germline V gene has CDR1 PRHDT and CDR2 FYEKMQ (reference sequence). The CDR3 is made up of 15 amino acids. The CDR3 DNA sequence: TGTGCCAGCAGCGTGGGGGTACTAGCCAAAAACATTCAGTACTTC. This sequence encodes CASSVGVLAKNIQYF.

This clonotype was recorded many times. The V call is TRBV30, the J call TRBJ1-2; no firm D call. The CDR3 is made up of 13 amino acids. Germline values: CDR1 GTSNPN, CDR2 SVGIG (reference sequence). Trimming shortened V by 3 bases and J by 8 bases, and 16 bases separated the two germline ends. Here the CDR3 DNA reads TGTGCCTGGAGCCTCCTCCCCGGCCAAGGCTACACCTTC. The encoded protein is CAWSLLPGQGYTF.

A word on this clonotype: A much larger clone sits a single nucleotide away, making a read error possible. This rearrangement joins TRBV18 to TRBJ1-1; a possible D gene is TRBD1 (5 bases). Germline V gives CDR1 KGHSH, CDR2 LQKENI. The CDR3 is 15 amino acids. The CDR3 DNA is TGTGCCAGCTCACCAGGAGGGGTCGGGAACACTGGAGCTTTCTTT. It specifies CASSPGGVGNTGAFF.

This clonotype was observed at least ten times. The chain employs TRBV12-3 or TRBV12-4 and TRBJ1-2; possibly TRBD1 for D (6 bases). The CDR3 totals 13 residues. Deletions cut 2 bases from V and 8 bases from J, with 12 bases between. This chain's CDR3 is CASSLTGHGGYTF. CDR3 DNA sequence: TGTGCCAGCAGTTTAACAGGGCATGGAGGCTACACCTTC.

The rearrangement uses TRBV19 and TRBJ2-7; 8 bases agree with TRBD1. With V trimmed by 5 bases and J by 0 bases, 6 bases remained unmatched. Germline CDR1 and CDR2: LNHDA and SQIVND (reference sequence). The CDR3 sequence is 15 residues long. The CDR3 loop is CASSPHGTGSYEQYV. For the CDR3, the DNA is TGTGCCAGTAGTCCACACGGGACAGGCTCCTACGAGCAGTACGTC.

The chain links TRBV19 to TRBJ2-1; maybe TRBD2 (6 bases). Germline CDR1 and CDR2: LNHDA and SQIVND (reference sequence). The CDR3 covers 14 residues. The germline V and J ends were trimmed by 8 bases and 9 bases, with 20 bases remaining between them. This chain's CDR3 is CASHPQTRPGEQFF. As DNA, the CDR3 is TGTGCCAGTCACCCCCAGACTAGACCCGGTGAGCAGTTCTTC.

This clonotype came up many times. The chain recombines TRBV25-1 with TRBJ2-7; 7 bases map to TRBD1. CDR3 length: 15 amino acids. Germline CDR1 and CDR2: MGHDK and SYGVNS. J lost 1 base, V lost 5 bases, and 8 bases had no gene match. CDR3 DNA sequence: TGTGCCAGCAGTCCTCGGAACAGGGGATCCTACGAGCAGTACTTC. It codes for CASSPRNRGSYEQYF.

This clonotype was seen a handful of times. CDR3 DNA sequence: TGTGCCACCAGCAGAGACTCCTCAGGAGCTAATGGCTACACCTTC. Amino acid sequence: CATSRDSSGANGYTF. This sequence joins TRBV15 and TRBJ1-2, with D hard to call. CDR3 size: 15 residues. Germline CDR1 reads LNHNV; CDR2 reads YYDKDF (reference sequence). Trimming took off 0 bases at V and 6 bases at J, with 14 bases between the two ends.

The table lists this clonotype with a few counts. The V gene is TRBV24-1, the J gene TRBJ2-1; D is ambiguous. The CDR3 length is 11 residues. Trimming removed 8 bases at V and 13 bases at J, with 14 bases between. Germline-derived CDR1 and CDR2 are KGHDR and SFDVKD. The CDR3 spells CATMSWDKQFF. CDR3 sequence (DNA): TGTGCCACCATGAGCTGGGATAAACAGTTCTTC.

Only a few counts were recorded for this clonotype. CDR3 protein: CATSLVASADTQYF. The CDR3 DNA reads TGTGCCACCTCTTTGGTGGCTAGCGCAGATACGCAGTATTTT. The rearrangement uses TRBV6-1 and TRBJ2-3; D perhaps matches TRBD2 (6 bases). Trimming pared 10 bases from V and 4 bases from J, leaving 18 bases between. Germline CDR1 and CDR2: MNHNS and SASEGT. The CDR3 is 14 residues long.

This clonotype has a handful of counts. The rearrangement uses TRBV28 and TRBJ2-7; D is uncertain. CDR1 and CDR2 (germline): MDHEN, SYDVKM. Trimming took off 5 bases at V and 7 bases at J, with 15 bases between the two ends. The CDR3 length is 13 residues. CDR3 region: CASSPDSPREQYF. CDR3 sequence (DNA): TGTGCCAGCAGTCCCGACTCCCCTCGGGAGCAGTACTTC.

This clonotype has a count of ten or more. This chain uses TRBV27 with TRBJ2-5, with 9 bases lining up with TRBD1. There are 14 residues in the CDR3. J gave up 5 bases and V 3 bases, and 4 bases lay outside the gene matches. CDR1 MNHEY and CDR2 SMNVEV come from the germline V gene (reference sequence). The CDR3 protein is CASSFRDRVETQYF. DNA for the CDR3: TGTGCCAGCAGTTTCCGGGACAGGGTCGAGACCCAGTACTTC.

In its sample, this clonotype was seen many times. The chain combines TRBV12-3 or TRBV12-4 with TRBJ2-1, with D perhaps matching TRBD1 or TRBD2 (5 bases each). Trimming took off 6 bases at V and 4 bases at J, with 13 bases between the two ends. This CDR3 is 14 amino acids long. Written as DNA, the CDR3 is TGTGCCAGCAGGGGACCTCGAAATTACAATGAGCAGTTCTTC. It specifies CASRGPRNYNEQFF.

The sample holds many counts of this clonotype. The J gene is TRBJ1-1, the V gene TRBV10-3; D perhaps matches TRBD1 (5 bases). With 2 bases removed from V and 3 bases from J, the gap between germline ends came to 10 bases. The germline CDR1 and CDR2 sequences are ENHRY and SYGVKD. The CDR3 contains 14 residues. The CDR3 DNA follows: TGTGCCATCAGTGAGCAGGGTCCGGACACTGAAGCTTTCTTT. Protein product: CAISEQGPDTEAFF.

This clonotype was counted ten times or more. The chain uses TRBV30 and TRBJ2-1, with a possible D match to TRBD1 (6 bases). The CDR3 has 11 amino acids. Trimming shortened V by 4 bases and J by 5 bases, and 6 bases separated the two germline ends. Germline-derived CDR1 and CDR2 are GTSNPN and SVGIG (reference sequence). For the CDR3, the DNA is TGTGCCTGGAACAGGGACAATGAGCAGTTCTTC. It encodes CAWNRDNEQFF.

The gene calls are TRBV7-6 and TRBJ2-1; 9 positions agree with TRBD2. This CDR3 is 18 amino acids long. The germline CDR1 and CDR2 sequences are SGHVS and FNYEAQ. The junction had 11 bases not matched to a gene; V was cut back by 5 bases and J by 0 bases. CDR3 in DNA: TGTGCCAGCAGCCTACGACTAGCGGAAACCAACTCCTACAATGAGCAGTTCTTC. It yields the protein CASSLRLAETNSYNEQFF. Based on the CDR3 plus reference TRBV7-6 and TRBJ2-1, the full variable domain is GAGVSQSPRYKVTKRGQDVALRCDPISGHVSLYWYRQALGQGPEFLTYFNYEAQQDKSGLPNDRFSAERPEGSISTLTIQRTEQRDSAMYRCASSLRLAETNSYNEQFFGPGTRLTVL.

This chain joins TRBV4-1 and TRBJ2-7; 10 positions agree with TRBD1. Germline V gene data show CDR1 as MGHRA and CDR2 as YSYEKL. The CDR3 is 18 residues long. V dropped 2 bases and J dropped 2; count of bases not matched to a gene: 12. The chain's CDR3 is CASSQNHIPGQGPYEQYV. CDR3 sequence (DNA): TGCGCCAGCAGCCAAAACCACATTCCGGGACAGGGGCCCTACGAGCAGTACGTC.

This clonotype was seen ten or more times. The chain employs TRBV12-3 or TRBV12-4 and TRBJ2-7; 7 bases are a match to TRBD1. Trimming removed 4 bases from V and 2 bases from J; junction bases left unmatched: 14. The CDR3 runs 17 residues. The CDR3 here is CASSSSDSTGSAYEQYF. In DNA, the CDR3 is TGTGCCAGCAGTTCGTCCGATTCGACAGGGAGCGCCTACGAGCAGTACTTC.

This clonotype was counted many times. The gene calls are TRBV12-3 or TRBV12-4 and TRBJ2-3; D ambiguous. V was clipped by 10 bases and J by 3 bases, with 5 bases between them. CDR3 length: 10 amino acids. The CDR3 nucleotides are TGTGCCACCCAAACAGATACGCAGTATTTT. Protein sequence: CATQTDTQYF.

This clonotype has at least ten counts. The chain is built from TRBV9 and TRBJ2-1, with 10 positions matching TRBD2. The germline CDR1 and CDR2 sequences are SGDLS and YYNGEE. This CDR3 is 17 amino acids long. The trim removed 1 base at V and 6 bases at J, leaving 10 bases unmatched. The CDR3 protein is CASSVPRWTSGINEQFF. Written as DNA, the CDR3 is TGTGCCAGCAGCGTACCACGGTGGACTAGCGGCATCAATGAGCAGTTCTTC.

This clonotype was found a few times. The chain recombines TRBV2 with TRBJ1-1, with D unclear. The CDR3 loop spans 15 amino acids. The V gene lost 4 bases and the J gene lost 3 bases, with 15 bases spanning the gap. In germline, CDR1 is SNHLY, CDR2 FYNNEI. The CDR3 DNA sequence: TGTGCCAGCAGTGCCCCTGTGGGGTCTGACACTGAAGCTTTCTTT. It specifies CASSAPVGSDTEAFF.

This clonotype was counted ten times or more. The DNA of the CDR3 is TGTGCCAGCAGCTTAGCGTTGCACAATGAGCAGTTCTTC. Translated, it gives CASSLALHNEQFF. V and J are TRBV7-9 and TRBJ2-1; D not resolved. Trimming stripped 0 bases from V and 5 bases from J, with 5 bases between. Germline CDR1 is SEHNR and CDR2 is FQNEAQ (reference sequence). The CDR3 length is 13 residues.

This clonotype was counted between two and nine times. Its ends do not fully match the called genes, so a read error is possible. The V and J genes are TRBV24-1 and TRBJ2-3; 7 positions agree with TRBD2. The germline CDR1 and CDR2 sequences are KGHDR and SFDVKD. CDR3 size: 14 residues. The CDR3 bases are TGTGCCACCAGAAGCGGGGAGGCTCCAGATGCGCAGTATTTT. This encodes CATRSGEAPDAQYF.